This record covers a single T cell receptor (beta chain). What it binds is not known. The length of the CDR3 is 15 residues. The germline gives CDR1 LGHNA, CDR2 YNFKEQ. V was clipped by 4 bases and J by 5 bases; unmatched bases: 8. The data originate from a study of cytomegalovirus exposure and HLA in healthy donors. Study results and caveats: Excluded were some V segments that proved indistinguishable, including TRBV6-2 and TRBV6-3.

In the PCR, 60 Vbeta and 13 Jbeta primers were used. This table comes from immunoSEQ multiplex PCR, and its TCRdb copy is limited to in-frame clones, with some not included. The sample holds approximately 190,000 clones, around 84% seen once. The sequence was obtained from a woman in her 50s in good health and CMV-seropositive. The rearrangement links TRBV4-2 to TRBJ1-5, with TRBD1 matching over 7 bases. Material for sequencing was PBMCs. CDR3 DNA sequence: TGTGCCAGCAGCCCCTCGGGACAGCGAGATCAGCCCCAGCATTTT. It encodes CASSPSGQRDQPQHF.